These T cell receptor beta chains were read from a single sample in a study of blood T cell repertoires in COVID-19. TCRdb keeps only in-frame clones here, not all; method: immunoSEQ multiplex PCR. Here the sample spans approximately 150,000 clones, 65% to 85% being singletons. Sequenced input: peripheral blood. The receptors here all came from a man between 65 and 80 years old with active or convalescent COVID-19. Both conserved end residues are part of each CDR3. The order of the fields is J gene, clone size, D gene, V gene, CDR3 DNA, CDR3 protein. The D gene is left open where the match is weak. The listing skips clone size in some rows; elsewhere it reads once, few, many or a size class.

>TRBJ1-2|-|-|TRBV6-5
TGTGCCAGCAGTTACTCGATCCAGTCAGGCTACACCTTC
CASSYSIQSGYTF
>TRBJ2-7|-|TRBD1|TRBV6-5
TGTGCCAGCAGTTACGGCGACAGGGCCGAATACGAGCAGTACTTC
CASSYGDRAEYEQYF
>TRBJ1-1|-|TRBD1|TRBV27
TGTGCCAGCAGTTTACTTGGACAGGGAGTCGCTGAAGCTTTCTTT
CASSLLGQGVAEAFF
>TRBJ1-2|-|-|TRBV7-8
TGTGCCATCCAGGGAATAAACTATGGCTACACCTTC
CAIQGINYGYTF
>TRBJ1-1|-|-|TRBV5-1
TGCGCCAGCAGTTCTGGGCCCTCTATCACTGAAGCTTTCTTT
CASSSGPSITEAFF
>TRBJ2-2|-|-|TRBV5-1
TGCGCCAGCAGCTTGGATTACAGGACGAACACCGGGGAGCTGTTTTTT
CASSLDYRTNTGELFF
>TRBJ2-5|-|-|TRBV5-1
TGCGCCAGCAGCAACACAGGGACCCCCCAAGAGACCCAGTACTTC
CASSNTGTPQETQYF
>TRBJ1-2|-|TRBD1|TRBV7-2
TGTGCCAGCAGCCTCGACAGGGCCGGTGGCTACACCTTC
CASSLDRAGGYTF
>TRBJ2-5|-|-|TRBV27
TGTGCCAGCAGTTTATGGGCTTCCCAAGAGACCCAGTACTTC
CASSLWASQETQYF
>TRBJ2-2|-|TRBD1|TRBV24-1
TGTGCCACCAGTGATCCTAGACAGGGGTTGGCCGGGGAGCTGTTTTTT
CATSDPRQGLAGELFF
>TRBJ2-2|-|-|TRBV11-2
TGTGCCAGCAGCCCGATCCGGTCCCCCGGTGCCGGGGAGCTGTTTTTT
CASSPIRSPGAGELFF
>TRBJ2-1|-|TRBD1|TRBV7-2
TGTGCCAGCAGCTCTGGGACAGGGAATGAGCAGTTCTTC
CASSSGTGNEQFF
>TRBJ1-2|-|-|TRBV19
TGTGCCAGTAGTAACACAGGGTGGGGGCACTATGGCTACACCTTC
CASSNTGWGHYGYTF
>TRBJ2-5|-|TRBD2|TRBV18
TGTGCCAGCTCACCTGTGACTAGCGCGACCCAAGAGACCCAGTACTTC
CASSPVTSATQETQYF
>TRBJ2-1|-|-|TRBV5-1
TGCGCCAGCAGCTTGGCCCCGGGCTCCTACAATGAGCAGTTCTTC
CASSLAPGSYNEQFF
>TRBJ1-5|-|-|TRBV28
TGTGCCAGCAGTTTGGGAGATAGGAGGGGTCAGCCCCAGCATTTT
CASSLGDRRGQPQHF
>TRBJ1-2|-|-|TRBV28
TGTGCCAGCAGCCCTGCCGGTGGGGAGGGCCTCAATGGCTACACCTTC
CASSPAGGEGLNGYTF
>TRBJ1-5|-|TRBD1|TRBV7-2
TGTGCCAGCACCGGACAGGGTAGCAATCAGCCCCAGCATTTT
CASTGQGSNQPQHF
>TRBJ2-7|-|-|TRBV18
TGTGCCAGCTCACGCAATTGGGGGGACGGAGTCTCCTACGAGCAGTACTTC
CASSRNWGDGVSYEQYF
>TRBJ2-7|-|-|TRBV9
TGTGCCAGCAGCGTAGCCGGCGGCAGCTCCTACGAGCAGTACTTC
CASSVAGGSSYEQYF
>TRBJ2-1|once|TRBD2|TRBV7-2
TGTGCCAGCAGCTTAGGGGGACTAGCGGTAAGCTCCTACAATGAGCAGTTCTTC
CASSLGGLAVSSYNEQFF
>TRBJ2-7|-|TRBD2|TRBV15
TGTGCCACCAGCAGTGGCGCGACTAGCCACTCCTACGAGCAGTACTTC
CATSSGATSHSYEQYF
>TRBJ2-2|-|-|TRBV14
TGTGCCAGCAGCCAAGATGGCGCAGGGCTTCGATCCGGGGAGCTGTTTTTT
CASSQDGAGLRSGELFF
>TRBJ2-7|-|TRBD1|TRBV27
TGTGCCAGCAGTTCAAGACAGGGAGCGTACGAGCAGTACTTC
CASSSRQGAYEQYF
>TRBJ2-1|-|-|TRBV6-6
TGTGCCAGCAGTTCTGGCGGTGGTGGAAATGAGCAGTTCTTC
CASSSGGGGNEQFF
>TRBJ2-7|-|TRBD1|TRBV6-1
TGTGCCAGCAGTGACCCGGGACAGTCCTACGAGCAGTACTTC
CASSDPGQSYEQYF
>TRBJ1-5|-|-|TRBV2
TGTGCCAGCAGTGAAAGGGGTTATAGCAATCAGCCCCAGCATTTT
CASSERGYSNQPQHF
>TRBJ1-5|-|-|TRBV18
TGTGCCAGCTCCCCGACAGAAAATCAGCCCCAGCATTTT
CASSPTENQPQHF
>TRBJ2-7|once|-|TRBV6-2/TRBV6-3
TGTGCCAGCAGTTACCAGGCAACCTACGAGCAGTACTTC
CASSYQATYEQYF
>TRBJ2-2|once|TRBD2|TRBV6-5
TGTGCCAGCAGTTACCGGGGGGGCCGCCCCGGGGAGCTGTTTTTT
CASSYRGGRPGELFF
>TRBJ2-1|-|TRBD1|TRBV5-4
TGTGCCAGCAGCTCGGGGACAGGCCATTCCTACAATGAGCAGTTCTTC
CASSSGTGHSYNEQFF
>TRBJ2-3|-|TRBD1|TRBV2
TGTGCCAGCAGACCGGGACAGGGATTTACAGATACGCAGTATTTT
CASRPGQGFTDTQYF
>TRBJ1-2|few|-|TRBV3-1/TRBV3-2
TGTGCCAGCAGCCAAGGTACCAGGGGCAGCTATGGCTACACCTTC
CASSQGTRGSYGYTF
>TRBJ2-1|-|-|TRBV24-1
TGTGCCACCAGTGAACCCCCGCAGAATGAGCAGTTCTTC
CATSEPPQNEQFF
>TRBJ2-7|-|TRBD2|TRBV7-2
TGTGCCAGCAGCTCCCAGGGACTAGCTCGGGGCAGCTCCTACGAGCAGTACTTC
CASSSQGLARGSSYEQYF
>TRBJ2-2|-|-|TRBV9
TGTGCCAGCAGCGTAAACCAGGGGGGCACCGGGGAGCTGTTTTTT
CASSVNQGGTGELFF